These 8 T cell receptor beta chains were sequenced from one sample in a study of cytomegalovirus exposure and HLA in healthy donors. Libraries were prepared by immunoSEQ multiplex PCR; TCRdb keeps only in-frame clonotypes and omits some of them. Of 70,000 to 75,000 clones listed, roughly 94% are singletons. The sequenced sample consisted of PBMCs. The source is a woman younger than 30 in good health and CMV-seropositive.

The rearrangement links TRBV5-6 to TRBJ2-7, with 9 bases identical to TRBD1. The J segment lost 1 base and the V segment lost 4 bases, leaving 3 bases of the junction unmatched. CDR1 is SGHDT and CDR2 is YYEEEE in the germline V gene. The CDR3 covers 14 residues. The DNA of the CDR3 is TGTGCCAGCAGCCCCGGACAGGGGTCCTACGAGCAGTACTTC. Translating gives CASSPGQGSYEQYF.

The chain has TRBV4-1 and TRBJ2-3, with 12 nucleotides matching TRBD2. Germline CDR1 MGHRA, CDR2 YSYEKL. This CDR3 has 17 residues. The trim removed 0 bases at V and 3 bases at J, leaving 4 bases unmatched. The CDR3 reads CASSQDPSGGATDTQYF. The DNA of the CDR3 is TGCGCCAGCAGCCAAGATCCTAGCGGGGGGGCAACAGATACGCAGTATTTT.

This sequence joins TRBV6-5 and TRBJ2-7, with 9 nucleotides matching TRBD2. Germline CDR1 is MNHEY and CDR2 is SVGAGI. Germline trimming cut 0 bases from V and 2 bases from J; bases unmatched to any gene: 2. The CDR3 has 15 amino acids. CDR3 in amino acids: CASSYSAGGTYEQYF. In DNA, the CDR3 is TGTGCCAGCAGTTACTCGGCGGGGGGGACCTACGAGCAGTACTTC.

The V call is TRBV7-9, the J call TRBJ2-5; tentatively, D is TRBD1 (6 bases). CDR1 SEHNR and CDR2 FQNEAQ come from the germline V gene (reference sequence). The CDR3 extends over 16 amino acids. Deletions cut 5 bases from V and 0 bases from J, with 16 bases between. The CDR3 DNA follows: TGTGCCAGCAGCCAACCAGGGGACCCCTACCAAGAGACCCAGTACTTC. Its protein product is CASSQPGDPYQETQYF.

V usage is TRBV7-2 and J usage is TRBJ2-2; 8 bases are a match to TRBD1. CDR1 is SGHTA, CDR2 FQGNSA, per germline. CDR3 length equals 15 residues. The junction had 4 bases not matched to a gene; V was cut back by 2 bases and J by 5 bases. CDR3 in DNA: TGTGCCAGCAGCTTAAGCAGGGGGCGGACCGGGGAGCTGTTTTTT. The encoded protein is CASSLSRGRTGELFF.

The chain links TRBV10-2 to TRBJ1-3; no clear D. Germline CDR1 is WSHSY and CDR2 is SAAADI. The CDR3 has 15 amino acids. The V gene lost 5 bases and the J gene lost 0 bases, with 11 bases spanning the gap. The CDR3 spells CASSHSLFSGNTIYF. CDR3 sequence (DNA): TGCGCCAGCAGTCACAGCCTTTTCTCTGGAAACACCATATATTTT.

The rearrangement joins TRBV2 to TRBJ2-3; D unresolved. Germline V gene data show CDR1 as SNHLY and CDR2 as FYNNEI. Between the trimmed V and J ends, which lost 2 bases and 6 bases, there was a span of 12 bases. There are 14 residues in the CDR3. CDR3: CASSERLVTDTQYF. The CDR3 nucleotides read TGTGCCAGCAGTGAAAGGCTAGTCACCGATACGCAGTATTTT.

The genes are TRBV7-8 and TRBJ1-1, with D uncertain. Germline CDR1 reads SGHVS; CDR2 reads FQNEAQ. The CDR3 loop spans 13 amino acids. The ends were cut back, 3 bases at V and 1 base at J, with 6 bases in the middle. The CDR3 DNA is TGTGCCAGCAGCTTCAACAGGAACACTGAAGCTTTCTTT. Amino acid sequence: CASSFNRNTEAFF.